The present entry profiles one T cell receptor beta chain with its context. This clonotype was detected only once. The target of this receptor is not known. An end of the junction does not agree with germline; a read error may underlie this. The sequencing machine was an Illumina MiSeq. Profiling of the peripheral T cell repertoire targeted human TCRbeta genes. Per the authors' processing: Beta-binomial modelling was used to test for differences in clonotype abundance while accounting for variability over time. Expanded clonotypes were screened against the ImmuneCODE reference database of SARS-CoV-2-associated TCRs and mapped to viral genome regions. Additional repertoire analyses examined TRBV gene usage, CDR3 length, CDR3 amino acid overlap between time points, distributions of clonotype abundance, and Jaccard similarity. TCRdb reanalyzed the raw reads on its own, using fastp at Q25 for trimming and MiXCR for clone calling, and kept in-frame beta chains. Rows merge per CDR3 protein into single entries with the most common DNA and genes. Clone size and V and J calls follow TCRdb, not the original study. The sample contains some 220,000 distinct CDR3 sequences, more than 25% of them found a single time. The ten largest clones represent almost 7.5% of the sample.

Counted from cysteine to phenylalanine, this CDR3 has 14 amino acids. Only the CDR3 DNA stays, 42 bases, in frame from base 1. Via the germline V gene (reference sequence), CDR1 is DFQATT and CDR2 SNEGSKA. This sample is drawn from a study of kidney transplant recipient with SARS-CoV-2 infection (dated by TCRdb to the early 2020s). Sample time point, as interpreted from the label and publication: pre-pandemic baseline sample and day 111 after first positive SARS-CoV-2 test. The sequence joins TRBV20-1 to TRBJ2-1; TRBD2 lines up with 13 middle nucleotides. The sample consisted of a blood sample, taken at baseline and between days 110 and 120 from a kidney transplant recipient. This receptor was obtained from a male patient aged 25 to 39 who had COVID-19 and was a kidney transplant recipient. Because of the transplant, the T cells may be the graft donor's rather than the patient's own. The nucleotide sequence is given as TGCAGTGCCAGGGGACTAGCGGGAACCAATGAGCAGCTCTTC. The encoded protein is CSARGLAGTNEQLF.